This TCR beta chain emerged from a study of PD-1 blockade in mismatch repair-deficient tumors (dated by TCRdb to between 2016 and 2019). As for the study more broadly: Between late 2013 and late 2016, the trial enrolled roughly 86 consecutive patients with 11 to 13 types of mismatch repair-deficient cancer, all of whom had received prior treatment and were progressing. Deep sequencing of TCR CDR3 regions was used to track tumor-associated T cell clones in peripheral blood of patients responding to PD-1 blockade. Study-wide findings and limitations: After pembrolizumab, tumor-resident clones, which were often undetectable in blood before treatment, expanded rapidly and then contracted, generally ahead of radiologic responses.

V loses 0 bases, J loses 7 bases, and the germline ends lie 13 bases apart. The germline V gene encodes CDR1 SGHKS and CDR2 YYEKEE (reference sequence). The CDR3 sequence holds 14 residues, the cysteine and phenylalanine included. Of all the DNA, just the CDR3 is kept, 42 bases in frame from base 1. Libraries were made using the immunoSEQ multiplex PCR assay. The clones in this table, taken by TCRdb from immuneACCESS, are in-frame only. Not every clone is retained; where verified, under half of the shortfall comes from an unresolved V gene, and the cause of the rest is unknown. The sample yields about 68,000 clones; around four fifths were counted once. Roughly 5.5% of the sample goes to the ten largest clones. This clone was seen more than once but under ten times. The specificity of this receptor is unknown. One base away there is no much larger clone; base qualities are not given. For every enrolled patient, mismatch repair deficiency was confirmed by either polymerase chain reaction or immunohistochemistry. TCR sequencing was carried out for three patients who responded to pembrolizumab therapy. Pembrolizumab PD-1 blockade was prospectively tested in advanced mismatch repair-deficient cancers, regardless of tissue of origin, in the phase II trial. Serial peripheral blood T cell samples were collected before and at multiple times after starting PD-1 blockade. Blood sampling time points were reported as weeks after the first dose of pembrolizumab.

Sequences were derived from peripheral blood, sampled 2 weeks after starting pembrolizumab. This TCR derives from an adult with mismatch repair-deficient cancer. The chain was built from TRBV5-5 and TRBJ1-2; the D segment cannot be called with confidence. Here the CDR3 is given as CASSLDSAPSGYTF. In nucleotides, the sequence is TGTGCCAGCAGCTTGGACTCCGCCCCCTCTGGCTACACCTTC.